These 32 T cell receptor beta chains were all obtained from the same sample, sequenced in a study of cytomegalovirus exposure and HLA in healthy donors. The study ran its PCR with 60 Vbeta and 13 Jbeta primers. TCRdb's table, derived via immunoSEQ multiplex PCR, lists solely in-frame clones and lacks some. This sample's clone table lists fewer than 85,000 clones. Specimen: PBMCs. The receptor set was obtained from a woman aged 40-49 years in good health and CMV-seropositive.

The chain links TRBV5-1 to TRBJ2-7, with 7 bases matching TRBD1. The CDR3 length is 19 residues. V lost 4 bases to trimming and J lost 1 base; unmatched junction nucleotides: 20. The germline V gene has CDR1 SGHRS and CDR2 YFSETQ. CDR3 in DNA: TGCGCCAGCAGCCTTCAGACAGGGTACCAGGCCTCTAGGTCCTACGAGCAGTACTTC. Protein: CASSLQTGYQASRSYEQYF.

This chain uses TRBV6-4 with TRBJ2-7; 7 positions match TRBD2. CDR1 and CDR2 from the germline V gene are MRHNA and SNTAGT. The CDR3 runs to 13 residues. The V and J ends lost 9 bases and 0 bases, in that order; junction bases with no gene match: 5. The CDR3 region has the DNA TGTGCCAGGAGGACTAGAAGCTCCTACGAGCAGTACTTC. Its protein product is CARRTRSSYEQYF.

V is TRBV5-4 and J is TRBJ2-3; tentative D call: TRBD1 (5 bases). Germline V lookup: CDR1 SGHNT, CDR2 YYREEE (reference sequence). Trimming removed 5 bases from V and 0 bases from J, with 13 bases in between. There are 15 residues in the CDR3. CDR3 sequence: CASSAPWGSTDTQYF. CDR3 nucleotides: TGTGCCAGCAGTGCCCCCTGGGGCAGCACAGATACGCAGTATTTT.

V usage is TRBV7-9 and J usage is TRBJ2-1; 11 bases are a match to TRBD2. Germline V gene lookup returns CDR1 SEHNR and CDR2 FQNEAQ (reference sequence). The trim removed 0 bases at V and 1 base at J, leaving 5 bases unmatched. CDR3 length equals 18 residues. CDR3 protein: CASSLASSGGRSYNEQFF. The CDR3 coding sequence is TGTGCCAGCAGCTTAGCCTCTAGCGGGGGGAGGTCCTACAATGAGCAGTTCTTC.

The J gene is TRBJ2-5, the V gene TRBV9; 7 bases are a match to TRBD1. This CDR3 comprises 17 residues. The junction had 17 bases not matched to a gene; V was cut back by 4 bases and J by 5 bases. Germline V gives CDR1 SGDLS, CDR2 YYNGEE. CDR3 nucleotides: TGTGCCAGCAGCCATCCAGCATCCGGGACAGCCGGGGAGACCCAGTACTTC. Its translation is CASSHPASGTAGETQYF. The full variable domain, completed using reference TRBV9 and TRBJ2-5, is DSGVTQTPKHLITATGQRVTLRCSPRSGDLSVYWYQQSLDQGLQFLIQYYNGEERAKGNILERFSAQQFPDLHSELNLSSLELGDSALYFCASSHPASGTAGETQYFGPGTRLLVL.

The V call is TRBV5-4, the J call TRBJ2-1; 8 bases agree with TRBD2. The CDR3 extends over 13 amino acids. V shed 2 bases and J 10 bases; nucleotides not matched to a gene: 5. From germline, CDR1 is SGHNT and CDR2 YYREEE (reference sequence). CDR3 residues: CASSFTTGGEQFF. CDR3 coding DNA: TGTGCCAGCAGCTTCACGACGGGGGGGGAGCAGTTCTTC.

The CDR3 protein is CASRHYRTMNTEAFF. The DNA of the CDR3 is TGTGCCAGCAGGCATTACAGGACGATGAACACTGAAGCTTTCTTT. The V and J genes are TRBV5-7 and TRBJ1-1; tentatively, D is TRBD1 (5 bases). TRBV5-7 is flagged as an ORF with uncertain function. Trimming shortened V by 5 bases and J by 0 bases, and 14 bases separated the two germline ends. The CDR3 is 15 amino acids.

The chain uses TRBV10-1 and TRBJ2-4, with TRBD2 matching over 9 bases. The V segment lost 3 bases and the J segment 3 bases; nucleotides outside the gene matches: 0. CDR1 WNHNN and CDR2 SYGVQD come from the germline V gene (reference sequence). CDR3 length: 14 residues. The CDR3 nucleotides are TGCGCCAGCAGTGAAGCGGGAGGCAAAAACATTCAGTACTTC. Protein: CASSEAGGKNIQYF.

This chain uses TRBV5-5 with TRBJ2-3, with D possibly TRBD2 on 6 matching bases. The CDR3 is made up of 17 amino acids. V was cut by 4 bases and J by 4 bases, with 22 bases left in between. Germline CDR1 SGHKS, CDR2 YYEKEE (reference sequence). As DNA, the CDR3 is TGTGCCAGCAGCAAAAGACTAGTTCCTATATTGGCAGATACGCAGTATTTT. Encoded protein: CASSKRLVPILADTQYF.

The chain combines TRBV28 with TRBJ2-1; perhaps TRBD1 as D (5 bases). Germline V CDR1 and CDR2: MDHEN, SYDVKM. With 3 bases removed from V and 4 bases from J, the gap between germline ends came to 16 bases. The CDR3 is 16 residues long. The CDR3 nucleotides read TGTGCCAGCAGTTTTCTTAGGGGTAGGCGATACAATGAGCAGTTCTTC. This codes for CASSFLRGRRYNEQFF. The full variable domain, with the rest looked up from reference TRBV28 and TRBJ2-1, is DVKVTQSSRYLVKRTGEKVFLECVQDMDHENMFWYRQDPGLGLRLIYFSYDVKMKEKGDIPEGYSVSREKKERFSLILESASTNQTSMYLCASSFLRGRRYNEQFFGPGTRLTVL.

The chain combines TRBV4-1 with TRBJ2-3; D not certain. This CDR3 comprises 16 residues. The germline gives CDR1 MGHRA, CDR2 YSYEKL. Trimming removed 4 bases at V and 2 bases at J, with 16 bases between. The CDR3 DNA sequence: TGCGCCAGCAGCCTGGTGGGTCAGGATCACACAGATACGCAGTATTTT. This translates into CASSLVGQDHTDTQYF.

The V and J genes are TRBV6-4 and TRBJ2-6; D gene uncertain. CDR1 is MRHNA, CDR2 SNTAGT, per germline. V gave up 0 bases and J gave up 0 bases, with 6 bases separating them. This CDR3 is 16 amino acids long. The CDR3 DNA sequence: TGTGCCAGCAGTGACTCTTCAGGCTCTGGGGCCAACGTCCTGACTTTC. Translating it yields CASSDSSGSGANVLTF.

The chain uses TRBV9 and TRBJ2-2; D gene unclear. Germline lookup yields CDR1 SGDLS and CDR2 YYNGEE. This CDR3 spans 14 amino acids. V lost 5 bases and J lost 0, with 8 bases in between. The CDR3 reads CASRQSSNTGELFF. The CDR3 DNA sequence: TGTGCCAGCAGACAGAGTTCGAACACCGGGGAGCTGTTTTTT.

CDR3 residues: CASSLVRGLDNEQFF. For the CDR3, the DNA is TGCGCCAGCAGCTTGGTAAGGGGGCTGGACAATGAGCAGTTCTTC. The J gene is TRBJ2-1, the V gene TRBV5-1; TRBD1 aligns across 7 bases. Trimming removed 0 bases from V and 5 bases from J; junction bases left unmatched: 5. Germline assignment: CDR1 SGHRS and CDR2 YFSETQ. This CDR3 has 15 residues. The complete variable domain, with remaining parts taken from reference TRBV5-1 and TRBJ2-1, reads KAGVTQTPRYLIKTRGQQVTLSCSPISGHRSVSWYQQTPGQGLQFLFEYFSETQRNKGNFPGRFSGRQFSNSRSEMNVSTLELGDSALYLCASSLVRGLDNEQFFGPGTRLTVL.

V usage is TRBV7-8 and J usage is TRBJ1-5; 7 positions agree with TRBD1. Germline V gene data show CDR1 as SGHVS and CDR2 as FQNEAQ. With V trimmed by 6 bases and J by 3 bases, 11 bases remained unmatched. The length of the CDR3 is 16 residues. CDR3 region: CASSRDSPSNNQPQHF. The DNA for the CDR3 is TGTGCCAGCAGTAGGGACAGCCCTTCTAACAATCAGCCCCAGCATTTT.

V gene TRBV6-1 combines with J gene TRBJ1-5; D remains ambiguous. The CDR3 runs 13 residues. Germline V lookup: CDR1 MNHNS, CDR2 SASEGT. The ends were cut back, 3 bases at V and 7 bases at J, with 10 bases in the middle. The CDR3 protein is CASSDTGIQPQHF. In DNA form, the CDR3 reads TGTGCCAGCAGTGATACCGGGATCCAGCCCCAGCATTTT.

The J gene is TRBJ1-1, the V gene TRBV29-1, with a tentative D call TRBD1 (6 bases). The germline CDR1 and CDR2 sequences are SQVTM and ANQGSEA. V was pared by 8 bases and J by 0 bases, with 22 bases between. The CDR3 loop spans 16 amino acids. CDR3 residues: CSPPAGTRAMNTEAFF. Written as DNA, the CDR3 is TGCAGCCCCCCAGCAGGGACAAGAGCCATGAACACTGAAGCTTTCTTT.

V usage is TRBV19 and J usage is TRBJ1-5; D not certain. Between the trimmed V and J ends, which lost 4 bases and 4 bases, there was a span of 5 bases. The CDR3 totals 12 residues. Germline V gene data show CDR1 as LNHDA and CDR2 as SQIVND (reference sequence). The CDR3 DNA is TGTGCCAGTAGTACAGGTAATCAGCCCCAGCATTTT. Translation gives CASSTGNQPQHF.

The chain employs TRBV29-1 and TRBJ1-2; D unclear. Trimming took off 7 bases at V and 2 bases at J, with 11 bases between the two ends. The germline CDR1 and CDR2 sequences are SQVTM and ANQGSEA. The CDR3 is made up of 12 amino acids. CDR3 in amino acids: CSEKDSNYGYTF. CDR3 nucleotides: TGCAGCGAGAAGGACTCGAACTATGGCTACACCTTC.

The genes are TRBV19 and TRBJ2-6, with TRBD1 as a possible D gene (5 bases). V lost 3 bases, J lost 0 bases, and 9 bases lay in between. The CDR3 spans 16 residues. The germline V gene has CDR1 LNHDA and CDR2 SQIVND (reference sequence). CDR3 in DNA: TGTGCCAGTAGTATGATCCAGGGCTCTGGGGCCAACGTCCTGACTTTC. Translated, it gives CASSMIQGSGANVLTF.

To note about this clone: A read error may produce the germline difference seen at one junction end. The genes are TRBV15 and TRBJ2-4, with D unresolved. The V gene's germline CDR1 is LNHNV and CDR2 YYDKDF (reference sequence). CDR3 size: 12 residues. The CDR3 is CATSRELGWMDF. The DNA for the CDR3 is TGTGCCACCAGCAGAGAACTCGGGTGGATGGACTTC.

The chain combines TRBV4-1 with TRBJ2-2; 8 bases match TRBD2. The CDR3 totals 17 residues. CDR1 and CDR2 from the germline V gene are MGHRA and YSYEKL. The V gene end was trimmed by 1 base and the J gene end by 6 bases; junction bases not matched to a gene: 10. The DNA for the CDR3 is TGCGCCAGCAGCCAAGGTCGCGGACTAGCTCGAGCCGGGGAGCTGTTTTTT. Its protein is CASSQGRGLARAGELFF.

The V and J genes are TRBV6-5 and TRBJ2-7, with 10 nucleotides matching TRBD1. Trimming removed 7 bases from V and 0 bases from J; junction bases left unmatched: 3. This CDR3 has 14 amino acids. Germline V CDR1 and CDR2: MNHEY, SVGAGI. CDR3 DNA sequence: TGTGCCAGCACCAGGGACAGGGGCTCCTACGAGCAGTACTTC. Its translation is CASTRDRGSYEQYF.

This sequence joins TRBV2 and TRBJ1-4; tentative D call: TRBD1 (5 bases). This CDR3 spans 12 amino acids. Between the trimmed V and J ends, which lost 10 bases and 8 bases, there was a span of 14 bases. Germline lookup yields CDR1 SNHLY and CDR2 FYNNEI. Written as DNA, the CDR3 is TGTGCCACCGGGAGGGACCGGGAAAAACTGTTTTTT. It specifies CATGRDREKLFF.

CDR3 coding DNA: TGTGCCAGCTCACACCAGACAGGGGGCAGTATAAACACTGAAGCTTTCTTT. Translating gives CASSHQTGGSINTEAFF. The chain employs TRBV18 and TRBJ1-1; 10 positions match TRBD1. CDR1 is KGHSH and CDR2 is LQKENI in the germline V gene. Unmatched junction bases numbered 10, after V lost 4 bases and J lost 2 bases. The CDR3 is made up of 17 amino acids. Supplemented by reference TRBV18 and TRBJ1-1, the full variable domain reads NAGVMQNPRHLVRRRGQEARLRCSPMKGHSHVYWYRQLPEEGLKFMVYLQKENIIDESGMPKERFSAEFPKEGPSILRIQQVVRGDSAAYFCASSHQTGGSINTEAFFGQGTRLTVV.

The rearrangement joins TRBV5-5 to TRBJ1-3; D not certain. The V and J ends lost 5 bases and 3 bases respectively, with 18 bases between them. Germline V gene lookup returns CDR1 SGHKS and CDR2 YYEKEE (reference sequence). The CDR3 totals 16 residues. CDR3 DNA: TGTGCCAGCAGTTTAGGGTACGAGGGCTTTGGAAACACCATATATTTT. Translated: CASSLGYEGFGNTIYF.

The CDR3, as DNA: TGTGCCAGCAGCCGGGACCTCACAGGGCATGGCTACACCTTC. It yields the protein CASSRDLTGHGYTF. The V call is TRBV14, the J call TRBJ1-2; maybe TRBD1 (6 bases). Germline loops: CDR1 SGHDN, CDR2 FVKESK. CDR3 length: 14 residues. V was pared by 4 bases and J by 6 bases, with 15 bases between.

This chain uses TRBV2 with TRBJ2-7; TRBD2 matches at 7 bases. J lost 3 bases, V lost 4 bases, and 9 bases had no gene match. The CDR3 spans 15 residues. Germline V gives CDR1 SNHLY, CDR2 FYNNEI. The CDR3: CASSGPAGLIYEQYF. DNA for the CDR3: TGTGCCAGCAGTGGCCCAGCGGGGCTCATCTACGAGCAGTACTTC.

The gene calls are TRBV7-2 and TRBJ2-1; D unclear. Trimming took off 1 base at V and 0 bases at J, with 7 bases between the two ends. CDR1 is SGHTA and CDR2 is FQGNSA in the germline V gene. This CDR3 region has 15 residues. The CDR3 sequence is CASSLGESSYNEQFF. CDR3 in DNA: TGTGCCAGCAGCTTAGGCGAGAGCTCCTACAATGAGCAGTTCTTC.

CDR3 coding DNA: TGCGCCAGCAGGAAAAGCGGGGATCCCACTGAAGCTTTCTTT. Amino acid sequence: CASRKSGDPTEAFF. J is TRBJ1-1 and V is TRBV5-1; D is unclear. V was pared by 5 bases and J by 4 bases, with 15 bases between. CDR1 SGHRS and CDR2 YFSETQ come from the germline V gene. The CDR3 covers 14 residues.

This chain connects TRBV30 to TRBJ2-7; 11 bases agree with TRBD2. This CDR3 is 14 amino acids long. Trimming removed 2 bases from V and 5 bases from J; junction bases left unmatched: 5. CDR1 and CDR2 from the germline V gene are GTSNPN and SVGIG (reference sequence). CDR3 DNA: TGTGCCTGGAGTCGGCTAGCGGGAGGACACGAGCAGTACTTC. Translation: CAWSRLAGGHEQYF. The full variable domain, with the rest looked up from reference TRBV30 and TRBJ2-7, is SQTIHQWPATLVQPVGSPLSLECTVEGTSNPNLYWYRQAAGRGLQLLFYSVGIGQISSEVPQNLSASRPQDRQFILSSKKLLLSDSGFYLCAWSRLAGGHEQYFGPGTRLTVT.

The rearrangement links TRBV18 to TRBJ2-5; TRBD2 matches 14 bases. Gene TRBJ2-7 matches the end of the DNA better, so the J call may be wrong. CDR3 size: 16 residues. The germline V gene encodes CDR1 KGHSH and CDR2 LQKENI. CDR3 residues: CASSSGLAGGSYEQYF. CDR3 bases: TGTGCCAGCTCTTCCGGACTAGCGGGAGGTTCCTACGAGCAGTACTTC.